One sample yielded the 27 T cell receptor beta chains listed below, sequenced in a study of vaccination effects on CD4 cells after COVID-19. The data were produced by immunoSEQ multiplex PCR, yet TCRdb's version contains in-frame clones alone and is incomplete. The table records 25,000 to 35,000 clones, almost 75% of them present only once. These receptors' antigens are unknown. Within the ViraFEST assay, antigen-specific CD4+ T cells underwent expansion with viral peptide pools prior to sequencing. At the end of approximately 10 days of culture, CD4+ T cells were isolated. Every participant took two doses of the BNT162b2 or mRNA-1273 vaccine. The sample in question was CD4+ T cells from PBMCs cultured with HCoV-229E spike peptides, obtained after COVID-19 vaccination. The receptors here all came from a human donor who received a COVID-19 vaccine.

The rearrangement links TRBV10-1 to TRBJ2-7; 7 bases are shared with TRBD2. Trimming removed 3 bases from V and 7 bases from J; junction bases left unmatched: 6. Germline V lookup: CDR1 WNHNN, CDR2 SYGVQD (reference sequence). The CDR3 covers 13 residues. CDR3 coding DNA: TGCGCCAGCAGTGAATTGGGACTACGAGAGCAGTACTTC. It specifies CASSELGLREQYF.

J is TRBJ2-3 and V is TRBV25-1; D is unclear. The CDR3 is 14 amino acids. Deletions cut 5 bases from V and 1 base from J, with 10 bases between. The germline V gene encodes CDR1 MGHDK and CDR2 SYGVNS. This chain's CDR3 is CASSPGFRTDTQYF. CDR3 in DNA: TGTGCCAGCAGTCCCGGTTTCCGCACAGATACGCAGTATTTT.

The chain employs TRBV6-5 and TRBJ1-5; 9 bases align to TRBD1. Trimming took 0 bases from V and 8 from J; bases not matched to a gene: 2. This CDR3 is 14 amino acids long. CDR1 MNHEY and CDR2 SVGAGI come from the germline V gene. CDR3 sequence (DNA): TGTGCCAGCAGTTACTCGGACAGGGGAGAGCCCCAGCATTTT. Its protein product is CASSYSDRGEPQHF.

The chain recombines TRBV6-1 with TRBJ1-5; a possible D gene is TRBD1 (5 bases). Trimming shortened V by 1 base and J by 8 bases, and 15 bases separated the two germline ends. The CDR3 consists of 15 residues. CDR1 and CDR2 from the germline V gene are MNHNS and SASEGT. The CDR3 sequence is CASSEVQGPMKPQHF. The CDR3 DNA follows: TGTGCCAGCAGTGAAGTGCAGGGACCTATGAAGCCCCAGCATTTT.

The rearrangement links TRBV29-1 to TRBJ1-5; D possibly corresponds to TRBD1 (5 bases). In germline, CDR1 is SQVTM, CDR2 ANQGSEA. The CDR3 length is 15 residues. Trimming shortened V by 5 bases and J by 0 bases, and 14 bases separated the two germline ends. The DNA for the CDR3 is TGCAGCGTTAGGGAAGGGGTGCATAGCAATCAGCCCCAGCATTTT. Amino acid sequence: CSVREGVHSNQPQHF.

This chain connects TRBV29-1 to TRBJ2-7, with 7 bases lining up with TRBD1. The V segment lost 6 bases and the J segment 0 bases; nucleotides outside the gene matches: 8. There are 14 residues in the CDR3. CDR1 SQVTM and CDR2 ANQGSEA come from the germline V gene. DNA for the CDR3: TGCAGCGTGACACCCGGGACAGACTCCTACGAGCAGTACTTC. It encodes CSVTPGTDSYEQYF.

J is TRBJ2-7 and V is TRBV28; D uncertain. Trimming took off 8 bases at V and 1 base at J, with 6 bases between the two ends. Germline V gives CDR1 MDHEN, CDR2 SYDVKM. The CDR3 runs to 11 residues. This CDR3 reads CASLSSYEQYF. The CDR3 DNA sequence: TGTGCCAGCTTAAGTTCCTACGAGCAGTACTTC.

The chain recombines TRBV19 with TRBJ1-1, with D unclear. The germline V and J ends were trimmed by 5 bases and 0 bases, with 13 bases remaining between them. Germline-derived CDR1 and CDR2 are LNHDA and SQIVND (reference sequence). The CDR3 has 15 amino acids. CDR3 residues: CASSPLWTVNTEAFF. Here the CDR3 DNA reads TGTGCCAGTAGTCCCTTATGGACGGTGAACACTGAAGCTTTCTTT.

This clone was recorded a few times. The chain couples TRBV10-3 to TRBJ2-2; tentative D call: TRBD2 (5 bases). Germline-derived CDR1 and CDR2 are ENHRY and SYGVKD. The CDR3 contains 14 residues. V was cut by 7 bases and J by 9 bases, with 18 bases left in between. CDR3 nucleotide sequence: TGTGCCATCAACCCCGGGGAAGAGGTCAGGGAGCTGTTTTTT. Encoded protein: CAINPGEEVRELFF.

V is TRBV2 and J is TRBJ1-6; D ambiguous. The CDR3 extends over 14 amino acids. V shed 3 bases and J shed 7 bases, with 10 bases lying between them. CDR1 and CDR2 from the germline V gene are SNHLY and FYNNEI. The chain's CDR3 is CASSDITVNSPLHF. In DNA form, the CDR3 reads TGTGCCAGCAGTGATATAACAGTGAATTCACCCCTCCACTTT.

This sequence joins TRBV12-1 and TRBJ2-1; TRBD2 is the table's D call, not checked against the DNA. TRBV12-1 is listed as a pseudogene. CDR3 length: 17 amino acids. The CDR3 loop is CASSWRLTSGTYNEQFF. CDR3 coding DNA: TGTGCCAGCAGCTGGCGCCTGACTAGCGGGACCTACAATGAGCAGTTCTTC.

The genes are TRBV15 and TRBJ1-4; D is uncertain. Germline V gene lookup returns CDR1 LNHNV and CDR2 YYDKDF (reference sequence). V was cut by 0 bases and J by 4 bases, with 6 bases left in between. The CDR3 is 14 amino acids. Written as DNA, the CDR3 is TGTGCCACCAGCAGAGATATGCGTAATGAAAAACTGTTTTTT. The encoded protein is CATSRDMRNEKLFF.

A remark on this clone: One end of the junction is discordant with germline, which a read error may explain. The chain has TRBV7-9 and TRBJ2-2; D is uncertain. The CDR3 spans 15 residues. Germline CDR1 reads SEHNR; CDR2 reads FQNEAQ (reference sequence). The CDR3 protein is CASRLAARYTGELFF. In DNA form, the CDR3 reads TGTGCCAGCAGATTAGCAGCACGCTACACCGGGGAGCTGTTTTTT.

The chain joins TRBV19 to TRBJ1-3, with D hard to call. Germline V gene sequence: CDR1 LNHDA, CDR2 SQIVND (reference sequence). The CDR3 sequence is 15 residues long. V dropped 6 bases and J dropped 4 bases, with 16 bases sitting between them. The CDR3 loop is CASRLRGSPGNTIYF. The CDR3, as DNA: TGTGCCAGTAGACTACGAGGTTCCCCCGGAAACACCATATATTTT.

This chain connects TRBV7-9 to TRBJ2-3; TRBD2 is a possible D gene (6 bases). CDR1 and CDR2 (germline): SEHNR, FQNEAQ (reference sequence). V was shortened by 5 bases and J by 4 bases, with 16 bases between the two germline ends. This CDR3 region has 15 residues. CDR3 sequence (DNA): TGTGCCAGCAGCGTATCGTCGGGGGTTGCAGATACGCAGTATTTT. Translation gives CASSVSSGVADTQYF.

V and J are TRBV18 and TRBJ2-5, with TRBD1 identical over 7 bases. Germline CDR1 reads KGHSH; CDR2 reads LQKENI. The CDR3 loop spans 14 amino acids. The J segment lost 2 bases and the V segment lost 3 bases, leaving 3 bases of the junction unmatched. The CDR3 DNA reads TGTGCCAGCTCACCGATGACAGGGCAAGAGACCCAGTACTTC. It specifies CASSPMTGQETQYF.

The rearrangement joins TRBV19 to TRBJ2-6; TRBD2 aligns across 10 bases. Germline lookup yields CDR1 LNHDA and CDR2 SQIVND (reference sequence). The V segment lost 6 bases and the J segment 0 bases; nucleotides outside the gene matches: 5. There are 17 residues in the CDR3. The CDR3 region is CASRLAGGDSGANVLTF. Here the CDR3 DNA reads TGTGCCAGTAGGTTAGCGGGGGGCGACTCTGGGGCCAACGTCCTGACTTTC.

V usage is TRBV21-1 and J usage is TRBJ2-7; TRBD2 was called by the table and not checked on the DNA. TRBV21-1 is a pseudogene segment. The CDR3 length is 18 residues. The CDR3 sequence is CASSKGGFRGLDSYEQYF. CDR3 DNA: TGTGCCAGCAGCAAAGGGGGATTTAGAGGACTAGACTCCTACGAGCAGTACTTC.

This clone was picked up a small number of times. The chain combines TRBV6-6 with TRBJ2-5; no definite D call. The V gene lost 0 bases and the J gene lost 5 bases, with 10 bases spanning the gap. Germline values: CDR1 MNHNY, CDR2 SVGAGI (reference sequence). This CDR3 has 14 amino acids. CDR3 region: CASSYSNPVETQYF. CDR3 DNA sequence: TGTGCCAGCAGTTACTCGAACCCAGTTGAGACCCAGTACTTC.

The chain links TRBV30 to TRBJ1-4, with a weak D call TRBD1 (6 bases). V was pared by 4 bases and J by 5 bases, with 29 bases between. The V gene's germline CDR1 is GTSNPN and CDR2 SVGIG (reference sequence). The CDR3 contains 19 residues. The CDR3 protein is CAWNGGPRAHTGPNEKLFF. CDR3 DNA sequence: TGTGCCTGGAACGGGGGCCCTCGGGCCCATACAGGCCCCAATGAAAAACTGTTTTTT.

The chain is built from TRBV6-5 and TRBJ2-3; D is unclear. V shed 4 bases and J shed 3 bases, with 14 bases lying between them. Germline CDR1 reads MNHEY; CDR2 reads SVGAGI. The CDR3 contains 15 residues. DNA for the CDR3: TGTGCCAGCAGTTCCGCGACCGTCTCTACAGATACGCAGTATTTT. It encodes CASSSATVSTDTQYF.

Only one count was recorded for this clone. This sequence joins TRBV4-2 and TRBJ2-2, with TRBD2 identical over 9 bases. V dropped 3 bases and J dropped 2; count of bases not matched to a gene: 4. This CDR3 has 16 amino acids. Germline-derived CDR1 and CDR2 are LGHNA and YNFKEQ. The CDR3 region has the DNA TGTGCCAGCAGCCAGGCCGGGACTAGCAACACCGGGGAGCTGTTTTTT. This gives the protein CASSQAGTSNTGELFF.

This chain joins TRBV6-5 and TRBJ2-2; TRBD2 matches at 12 bases. The germline V gene has CDR1 MNHEY and CDR2 SVGAGI. With V trimmed by 6 bases and J by 6 bases, 5 bases remained unmatched. The CDR3 is made up of 15 amino acids. CDR3 sequence reads: CASRLAGGVPGELFF. As DNA, the CDR3 is TGTGCCAGCAGACTAGCGGGAGGAGTTCCCGGGGAGCTGTTTTTT.

By proportion, this clone is medium-sized (0.01 to 0.1%). V and J are TRBV10-2 and TRBJ2-7, with D perhaps matching TRBD2 (5 bases). This CDR3 has 17 residues. The ends were cut back, 0 bases at V and 0 bases at J, with 15 bases in the middle. CDR1 and CDR2 from the germline V gene are WSHSY and SAAADI. The CDR3 region has the DNA TGCGCCAGCAGTGAGTCGAGTAGACGGGGAAGCTCCTACGAGCAGTACTTC. It codes for CASSESSRRGSSYEQYF.

The chain uses TRBV6-5 and TRBJ2-1; TRBD1 matches at 8 bases. CDR1 is MNHEY and CDR2 is SVGAGI in the germline V gene. After removal of 0 bases from V and 4 bases from J, the junction contained 2 bases not matched to a gene. The CDR3 loop spans 15 amino acids. CDR3 residues: CASSYSNRGYNEQFF. The CDR3 region has the DNA TGTGCCAGCAGTTACTCGAACAGGGGGTACAATGAGCAGTTCTTC.

This clone was observed once. This chain connects TRBV5-1 to TRBJ2-2; a possible D gene is TRBD1 (6 bases). There are 17 residues in the CDR3. CDR1 is SGHRS, CDR2 YFSETQ, per germline. With 4 bases removed from V and 5 bases from J, the gap between germline ends came to 21 bases. This chain's CDR3 is CASSTLLQGLGTGELFF. CDR3 DNA: TGCGCCAGCAGCACCTTACTACAGGGTTTGGGGACCGGGGAGCTGTTTTTT.

V and J are TRBV10-3 and TRBJ1-2; 9 bases agree with TRBD1. The CDR3 spans 17 residues. Germline V gene sequence: CDR1 ENHRY, CDR2 SYGVKD. After removal of 5 bases from V and 0 bases from J, the junction contained 10 bases not matched to a gene. CDR3 sequence reads: CAISFSTGGASNYGYTF. The CDR3 nucleotides read TGTGCCATCAGTTTTTCAACAGGGGGCGCTTCTAACTATGGCTACACCTTC.